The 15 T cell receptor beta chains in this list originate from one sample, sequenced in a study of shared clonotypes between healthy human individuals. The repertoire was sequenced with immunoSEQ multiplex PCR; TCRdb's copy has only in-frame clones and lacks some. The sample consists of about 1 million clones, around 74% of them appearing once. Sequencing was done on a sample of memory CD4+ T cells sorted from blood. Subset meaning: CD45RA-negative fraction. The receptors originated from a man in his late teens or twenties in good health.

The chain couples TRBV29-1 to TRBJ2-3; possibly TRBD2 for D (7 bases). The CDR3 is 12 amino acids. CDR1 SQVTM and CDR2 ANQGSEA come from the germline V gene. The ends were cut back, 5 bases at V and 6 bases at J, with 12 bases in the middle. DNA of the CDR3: TGCAGCGTTCACGGGGGGCAGGATACGCAGTATTTT. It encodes CSVHGGQDTQYF.

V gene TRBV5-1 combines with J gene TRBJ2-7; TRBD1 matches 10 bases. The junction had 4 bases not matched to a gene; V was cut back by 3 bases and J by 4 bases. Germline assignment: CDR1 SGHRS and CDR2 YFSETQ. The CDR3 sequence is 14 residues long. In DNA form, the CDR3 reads TGCGCCAGCAGCTGGGGACAGGGGCAATACGAGCAGTACTTC. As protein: CASSWGQGQYEQYF.

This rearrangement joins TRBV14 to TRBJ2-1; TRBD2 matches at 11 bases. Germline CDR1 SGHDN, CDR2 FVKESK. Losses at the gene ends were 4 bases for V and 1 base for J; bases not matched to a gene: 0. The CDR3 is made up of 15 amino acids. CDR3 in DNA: TGTGCCAGCAGCCGGACTAGCGGGTCCTACAATGAGCAGTTCTTC. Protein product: CASSRTSGSYNEQFF.

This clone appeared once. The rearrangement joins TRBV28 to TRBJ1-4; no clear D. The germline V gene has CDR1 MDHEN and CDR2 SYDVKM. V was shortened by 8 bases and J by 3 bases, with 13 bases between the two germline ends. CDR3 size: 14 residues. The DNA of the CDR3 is TGTGCCAGCCTCGCATTAGTGGCTAATGAAAAACTGTTTTTT. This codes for CASLALVANEKLFF.

This CDR3 reads CASLPRTGGEGVPEAFF. Written as DNA, the CDR3 is TGTGCCAGCCTGCCGCGCACAGGGGGCGAAGGGGTCCCTGAAGCTTTCTTT. This sequence joins TRBV7-9 and TRBJ1-1; TRBD1 agrees at 9 bases. Germline V gene data show CDR1 as SEHNR and CDR2 as FQNEAQ (reference sequence). The CDR3 extends over 17 amino acids. The ends lost 8 bases at V and 6 bases at J; junction bases unmatched: 19.

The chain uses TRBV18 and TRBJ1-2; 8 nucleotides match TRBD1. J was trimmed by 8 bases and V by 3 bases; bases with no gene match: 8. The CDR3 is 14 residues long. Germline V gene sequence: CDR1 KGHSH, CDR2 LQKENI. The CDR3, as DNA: TGTGCCAGCTCACCGGATCAGGGGGCGAAAGGCTACACCTTC. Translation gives CASSPDQGAKGYTF.

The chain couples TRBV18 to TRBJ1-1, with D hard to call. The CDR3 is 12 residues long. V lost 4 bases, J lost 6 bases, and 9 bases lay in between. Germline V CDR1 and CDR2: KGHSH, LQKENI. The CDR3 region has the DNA TGTGCCAGCTCACAGGGCTCTTCTGAAGCTTTCTTT. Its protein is CASSQGSSEAFF.

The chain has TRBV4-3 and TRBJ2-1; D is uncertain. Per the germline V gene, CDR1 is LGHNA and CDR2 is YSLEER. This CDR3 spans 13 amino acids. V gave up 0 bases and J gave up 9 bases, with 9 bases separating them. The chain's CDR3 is CASSQEPQTEQFF. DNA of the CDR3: TGCGCCAGCAGCCAAGAGCCCCAAACTGAGCAGTTCTTC.

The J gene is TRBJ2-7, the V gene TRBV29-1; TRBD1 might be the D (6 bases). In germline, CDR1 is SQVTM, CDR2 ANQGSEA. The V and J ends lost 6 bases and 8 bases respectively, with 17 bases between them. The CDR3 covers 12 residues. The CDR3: CSVPTGYGQQYF. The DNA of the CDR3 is TGCAGCGTCCCGACAGGATATGGTCAGCAGTACTTC.

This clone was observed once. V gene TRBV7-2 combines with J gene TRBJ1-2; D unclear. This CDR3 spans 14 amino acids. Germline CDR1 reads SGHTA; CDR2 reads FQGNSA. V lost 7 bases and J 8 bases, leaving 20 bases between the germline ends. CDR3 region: CASNTLPGRGGYTF. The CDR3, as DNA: TGTGCCAGCAATACGCTGCCCGGGCGTGGGGGCTACACCTTC.

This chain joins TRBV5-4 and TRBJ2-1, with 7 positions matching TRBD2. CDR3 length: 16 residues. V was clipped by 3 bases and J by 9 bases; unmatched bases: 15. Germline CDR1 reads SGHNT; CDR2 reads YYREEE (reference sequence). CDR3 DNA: TGTGCCAGCAGCTCTAGCGGTTACACATTGAACGGTGAGCAGTTCTTC. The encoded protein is CASSSSGYTLNGEQFF.

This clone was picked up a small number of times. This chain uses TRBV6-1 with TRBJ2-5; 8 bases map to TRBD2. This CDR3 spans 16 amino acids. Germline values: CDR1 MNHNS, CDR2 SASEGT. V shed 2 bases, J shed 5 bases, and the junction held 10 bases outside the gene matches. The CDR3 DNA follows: TGTGCCAGCAGTGAATTGGTCCTAGCGGGTAGGGAGACCCAGTACTTC. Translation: CASSELVLAGRETQYF.

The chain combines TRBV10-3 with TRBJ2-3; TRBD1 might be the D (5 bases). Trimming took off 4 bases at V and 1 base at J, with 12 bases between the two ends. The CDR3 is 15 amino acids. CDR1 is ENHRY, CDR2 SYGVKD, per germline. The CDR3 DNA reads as TGTGCCATCAGTGTAGGCAGGGTCGGCACAGATACGCAGTATTTT. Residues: CAISVGRVGTDTQYF.

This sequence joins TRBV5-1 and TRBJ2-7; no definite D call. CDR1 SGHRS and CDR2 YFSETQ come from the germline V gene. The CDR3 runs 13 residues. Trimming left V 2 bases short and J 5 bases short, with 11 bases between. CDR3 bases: TGCGCCAGCAGCTTTCCGGGTTTGCACGAGCAGTACTTC. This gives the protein CASSFPGLHEQYF.

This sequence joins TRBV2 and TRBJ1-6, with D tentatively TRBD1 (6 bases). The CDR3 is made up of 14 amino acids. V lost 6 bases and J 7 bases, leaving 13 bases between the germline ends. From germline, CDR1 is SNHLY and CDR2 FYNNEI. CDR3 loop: CASREAGQNSPLHF. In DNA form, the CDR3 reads TGTGCCAGCAGAGAGGCCGGACAGAATTCACCCCTCCACTTT.